The 5 T cell receptor beta chains below all came from one sample that was sequenced in a study of CD8 T cells in ankylosing spondylitis. MiXCR, applied by TCRdb to the 5' RACE reads, yields one record per CDR3 protein. The repertoire consists of about 140,000 distinct CDR3 sequences, with approximately 8.4% occurring once and the leading ten covering 7.3%. The specimen sequenced was synovial fluid, either unsorted or a sorted T cell fraction (not recorded which). These receptors all stem from a male donor with ankylosing spondylitis.

J is TRBJ1-2 and V is TRBV7-2, with D maybe TRBD1 (5 bases). The CDR3 is made up of 14 amino acids. Deletions cut 5 bases from V and 8 bases from J, with 18 bases between. Germline V gives CDR1 SGHTA, CDR2 FQGNSA. The CDR3 region has the DNA TGTGCCAGCAGCCCCGGGGGGTCGTGGGGCGGCTACACCTTC. Protein sequence: CASSPGGSWGGYTF. Full variable domain (rest looked up from reference TRBV7-2 and TRBJ1-2): GAGVSQSPSNKVTEKGKDVELRCDPISGHTALYWYRQSLGQGLEFLIYFQGNSAPDKSGLPSDRFSAERTGGSVSTLTIQRTQQEDSAVYLCASSPGGSWGGYTFGSGTRLTVV.

The chain carries TRBV11-1 and TRBJ2-1; TRBD2 agrees at 7 bases. CDR1 and CDR2 (germline): SGHAT, FQDESV (reference sequence). The J segment lost 7 bases and the V segment lost 3 bases, leaving 6 bases of the junction unmatched. CDR3 length equals 14 residues. CDR3 amino acids: CASSFRGSGNEQFF. Written as DNA, the CDR3 is TGTGCCAGCAGCTTCCGCGGGAGTGGGAATGAGCAGTTCTTC. Full variable domain (missing parts from reference TRBV11-1 and TRBJ2-1): EAEVAQSPRYKITEKSQAVAFWCDPISGHATLYWYRQILGQGPELLVQFQDESVVDDSQLPKDRFSAERLKGVDSTLKIQPAELGDSAMYLCASSFRGSGNEQFFGPGTRLTVL.

The chain combines TRBV13 with TRBJ1-4; no definite D call. Trimming took 5 bases from V and 7 from J, leaving 17 bases between them. Germline loops: CDR1 PRHDT, CDR2 FYEKMQ (reference sequence). CDR3 length equals 15 residues. CDR3 sequence reads: CASSLERRGREKLFF. CDR3 nucleotides: TGTGCCAGCAGCCTCGAAAGAAGAGGGCGTGAAAAACTGTTTTTT.

This clonotype was observed many times. This chain links TRBV10-3 with TRBJ1-6; D possibly corresponds to TRBD1 (6 bases). V was clipped by 8 bases and J by 6 bases, with 14 bases between them. This CDR3 has 14 amino acids. The germline V gene encodes CDR1 ENHRY and CDR2 SYGVKD. The CDR3 DNA is TGTGCCATCGGCCCCGGGACACCTAATTCACCCCTCCACTTT. It encodes CAIGPGTPNSPLHF.

J is TRBJ1-2 and V is TRBV12-3 or TRBV12-4; D not certain. This CDR3 comprises 13 residues. Trimming took 5 bases from V and 4 from J, leaving 11 bases between them. In nucleotides, the CDR3 is TGTGCCAGCAGTCGGCAACACCTCTATGGCTACACCTTC. Its protein is CASSRQHLYGYTF.